The clone carrying this T cell receptor beta chain is a singleton in its sample. TCRdb independently ran MiXCR on the RT-PCR reads; one entry per CDR3 protein. The sample records hundreds of thousands of distinct CDR3 sequences, 11% to 15% being singletons. Looked up from germline, CDR1 is SGHKS and CDR2 is YYEKEE (reference sequence). V lost 2 bases, J lost 7 bases, and 9 bases lay in between. This CDR3 region has 12 residues. The receptor was derived from a female donor in good health, serving as a healthy control. The chain recombines TRBV5-5 with TRBJ1-1; D unresolved. Sequencing was performed on memory CD4+ T cells from blood. This CDR3 reads CASSLYFHEAFF. Written as DNA, the CDR3 is TGTGCCAGCAGCTTATATTTTCATGAAGCTTTCTTT.